This TCR beta chain derives from a study of blood T cell repertoires in COVID-19. Sequencing used immunoSEQ multiplex PCR; TCRdb keeps in-frame clones, though not all of them. The profile shows tens of thousands of clones, 91% of them singletons. The source material was peripheral blood. This clonotype originated in a human donor in a cohort sampled during active COVID-19.

CDR3 loop: CASNPSVPGGGTDTQYF. In nucleotides, the CDR3 is TGTGCCAGCAACCCGTCTGTCCCTGGGGGCGGGACAGATACGCAGTATTTT. The chain uses TRBV7-8 and TRBJ2-3; possible D gene TRBD1, 6 bases. CDR1 is SGHVS and CDR2 is FQNEAQ in the germline V gene. The CDR3 has 17 residues. Between the trimmed V and J ends, which lost 7 bases and 3 bases, there was a span of 23 bases. Complete variable domain (other parts from reference TRBV7-8 and TRBJ2-3): GAGVSQSPRYKVAKRGQDVALRCDPISGHVSLFWYQQALGQGPEFLTYFQNEAQLDKSGLPSDRFFAERPEGSVSTLKIQRTQQEDSAVYLCASNPSVPGGGTDTQYFGPGTRLTVL.